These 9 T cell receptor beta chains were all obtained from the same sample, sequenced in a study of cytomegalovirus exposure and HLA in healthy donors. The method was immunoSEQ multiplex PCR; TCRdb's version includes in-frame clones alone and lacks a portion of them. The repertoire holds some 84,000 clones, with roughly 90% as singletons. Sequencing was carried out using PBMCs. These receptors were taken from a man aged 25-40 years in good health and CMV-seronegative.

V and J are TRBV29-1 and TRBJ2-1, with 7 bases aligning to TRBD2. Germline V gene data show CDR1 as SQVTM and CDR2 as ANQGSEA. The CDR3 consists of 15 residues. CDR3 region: CTPLEAGDTYNEQFF. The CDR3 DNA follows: TGCACCCCCCTAGAGGCGGGAGACACCTACAATGAGCAGTTCTTC.

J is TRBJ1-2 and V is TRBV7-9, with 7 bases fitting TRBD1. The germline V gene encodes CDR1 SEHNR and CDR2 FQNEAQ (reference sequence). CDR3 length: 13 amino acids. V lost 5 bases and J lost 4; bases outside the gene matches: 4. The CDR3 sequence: CASSARQGYGYTF. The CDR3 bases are TGTGCCAGCAGCGCTCGACAGGGCTATGGCTACACCTTC.

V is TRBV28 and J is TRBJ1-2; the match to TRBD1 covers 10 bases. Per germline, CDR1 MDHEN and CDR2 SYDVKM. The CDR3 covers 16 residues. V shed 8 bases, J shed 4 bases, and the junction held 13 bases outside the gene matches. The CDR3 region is CASGAYRTGGTYGYTF. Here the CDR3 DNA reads TGTGCCAGCGGCGCTTATAGGACAGGGGGTACCTATGGCTACACCTTC.

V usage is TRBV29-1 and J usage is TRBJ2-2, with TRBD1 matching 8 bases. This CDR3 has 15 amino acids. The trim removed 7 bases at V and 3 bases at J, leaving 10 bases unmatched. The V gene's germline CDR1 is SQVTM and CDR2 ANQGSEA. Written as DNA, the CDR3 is TGCAGCGCACGACCGCAGGGGGCACACACCGGGGAGCTGTTTTTT. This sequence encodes CSARPQGAHTGELFF.

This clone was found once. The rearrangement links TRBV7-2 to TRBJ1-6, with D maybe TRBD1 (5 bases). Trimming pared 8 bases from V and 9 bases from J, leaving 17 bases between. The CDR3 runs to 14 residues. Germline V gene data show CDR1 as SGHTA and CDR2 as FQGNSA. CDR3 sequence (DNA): TGTGCCAGCGGAATGGGGCAGGCGGTTTCACCCCTCCACTTT. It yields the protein CASGMGQAVSPLHF. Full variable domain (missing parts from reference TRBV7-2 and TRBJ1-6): GAGVSQSPSNKVTEKGKDVELRCDPISGHTALYWYRQSLGQGLEFLIYFQGNSAPDKSGLPSDRFSAERTGGSVSTLTIQRTQQEDSAVYLCASGMGQAVSPLHFGNGTRLTVT.

The CDR3 reads CASSYSDRANQPQHF. For the CDR3, the DNA is TGTGCCAGCAGTTACTCGGACAGGGCCAATCAGCCCCAGCATTTT. The gene calls are TRBV27 and TRBJ1-5, with 8 positions matching TRBD1. In germline, CDR1 is MNHEY, CDR2 SMNVEV (reference sequence). This CDR3 is 15 amino acids long. V lost 4 bases, J lost 3 bases, and 5 bases stayed unmatched.

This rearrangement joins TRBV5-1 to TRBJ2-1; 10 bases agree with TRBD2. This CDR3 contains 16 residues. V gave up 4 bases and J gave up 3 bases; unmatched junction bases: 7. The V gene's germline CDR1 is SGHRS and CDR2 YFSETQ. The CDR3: CASSPTIAGGYNEQFF. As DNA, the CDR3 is TGCGCCAGCAGCCCTACTATAGCGGGGGGCTACAATGAGCAGTTCTTC.

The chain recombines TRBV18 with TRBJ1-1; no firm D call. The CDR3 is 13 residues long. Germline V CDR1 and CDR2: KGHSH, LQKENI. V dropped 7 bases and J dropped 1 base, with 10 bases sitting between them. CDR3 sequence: CASFPSRNTEAFF. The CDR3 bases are TGTGCCAGCTTCCCCTCCAGGAACACTGAAGCTTTCTTT.

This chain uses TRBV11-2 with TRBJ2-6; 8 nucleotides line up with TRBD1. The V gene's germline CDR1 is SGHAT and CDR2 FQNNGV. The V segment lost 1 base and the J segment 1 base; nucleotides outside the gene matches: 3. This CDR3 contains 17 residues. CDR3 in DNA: TGTGCCAGCAGCTTAGTGCGGACAGGGTCTGGGGCCAACGTCCTGACTTTC. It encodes CASSLVRTGSGANVLTF.